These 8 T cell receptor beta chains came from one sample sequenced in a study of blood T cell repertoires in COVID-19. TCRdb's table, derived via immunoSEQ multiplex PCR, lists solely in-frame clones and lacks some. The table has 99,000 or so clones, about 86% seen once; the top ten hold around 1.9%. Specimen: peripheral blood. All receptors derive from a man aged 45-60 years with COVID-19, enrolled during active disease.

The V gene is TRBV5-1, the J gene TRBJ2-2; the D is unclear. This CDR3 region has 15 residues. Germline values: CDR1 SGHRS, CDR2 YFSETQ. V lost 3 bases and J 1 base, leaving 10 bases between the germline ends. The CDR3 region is CASSSLTQNTGELFF. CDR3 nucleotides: TGCGCCAGCAGCTCACTAACCCAGAACACCGGGGAGCTGTTTTTT.

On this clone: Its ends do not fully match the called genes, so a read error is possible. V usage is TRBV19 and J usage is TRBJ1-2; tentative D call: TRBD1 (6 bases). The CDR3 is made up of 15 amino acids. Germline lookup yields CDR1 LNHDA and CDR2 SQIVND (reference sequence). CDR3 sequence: CASTYGGGAKYGYTF. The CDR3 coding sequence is TGTGCCAGTACCTACGGAGGGGGGGCTAAATATGGCTACACCTTC.

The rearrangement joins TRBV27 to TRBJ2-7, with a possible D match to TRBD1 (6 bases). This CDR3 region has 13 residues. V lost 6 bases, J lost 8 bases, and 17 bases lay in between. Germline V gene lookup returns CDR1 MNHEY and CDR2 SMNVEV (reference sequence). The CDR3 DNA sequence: TGTGCCAGCAGCCTCGGACAGCCCGATAAGCAGTACTTC. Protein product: CASSLGQPDKQYF.

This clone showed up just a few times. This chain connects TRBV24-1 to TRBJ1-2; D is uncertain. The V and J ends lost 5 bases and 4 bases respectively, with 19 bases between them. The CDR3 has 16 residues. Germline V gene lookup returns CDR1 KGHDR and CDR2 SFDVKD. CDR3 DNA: TGTGCCACCAGTGCCCCATTAGCAAAATCGATCTATGGCTACACCTTC. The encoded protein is CATSAPLAKSIYGYTF.

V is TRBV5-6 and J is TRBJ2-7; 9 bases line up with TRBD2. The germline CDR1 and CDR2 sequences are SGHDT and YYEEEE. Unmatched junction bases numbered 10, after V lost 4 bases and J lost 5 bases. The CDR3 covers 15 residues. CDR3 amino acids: CASSNSGGTLDEQYF. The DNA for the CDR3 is TGTGCCAGCAGCAACAGCGGGGGGACTCTGGACGAGCAGTACTTC.

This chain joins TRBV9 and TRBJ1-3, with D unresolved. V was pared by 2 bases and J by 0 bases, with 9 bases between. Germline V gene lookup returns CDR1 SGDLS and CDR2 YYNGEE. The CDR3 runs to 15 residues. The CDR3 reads CASSVVGDSGNTIYF. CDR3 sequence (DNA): TGTGCCAGCAGCGTGGTAGGAGACTCTGGAAACACCATATATTTT. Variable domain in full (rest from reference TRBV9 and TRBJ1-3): DSGVTQTPKHLITATGQRVTLRCSPRSGDLSVYWYQQSLDQGLQFLIQYYNGEERAKGNILERFSAQQFPDLHSELNLSSLELGDSALYFCASSVVGDSGNTIYFGEGSWLTVV.

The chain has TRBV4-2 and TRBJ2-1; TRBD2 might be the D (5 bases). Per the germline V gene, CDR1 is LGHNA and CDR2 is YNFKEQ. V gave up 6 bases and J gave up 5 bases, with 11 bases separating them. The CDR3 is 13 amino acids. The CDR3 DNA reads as TGTGCCAGCAGGGGAGCAGGTGACAATGAGCAGTTCTTC. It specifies CASRGAGDNEQFF.

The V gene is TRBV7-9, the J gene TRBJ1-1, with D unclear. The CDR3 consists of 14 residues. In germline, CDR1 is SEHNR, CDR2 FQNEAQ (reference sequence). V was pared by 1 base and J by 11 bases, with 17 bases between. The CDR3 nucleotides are TGTGCCAGCAGCTTAGGGGTGGGAGGACCCGGGGCTTTCTTT. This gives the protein CASSLGVGGPGAFF.